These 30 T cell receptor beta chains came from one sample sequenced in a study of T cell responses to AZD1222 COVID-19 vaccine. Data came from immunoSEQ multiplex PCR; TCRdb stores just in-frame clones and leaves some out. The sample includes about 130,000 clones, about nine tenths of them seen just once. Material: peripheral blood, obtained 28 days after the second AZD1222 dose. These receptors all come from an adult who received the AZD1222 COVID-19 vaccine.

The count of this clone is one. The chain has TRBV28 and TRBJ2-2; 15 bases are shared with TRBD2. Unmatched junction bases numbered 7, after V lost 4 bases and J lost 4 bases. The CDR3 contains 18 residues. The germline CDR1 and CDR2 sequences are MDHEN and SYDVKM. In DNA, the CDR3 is TGTGCCAGCAGTTCGGGACTAGCGGGAGGCTTCCCCACCGGGGAGCTGTTTTTT. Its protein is CASSSGLAGGFPTGELFF. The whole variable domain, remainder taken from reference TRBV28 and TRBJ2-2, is DVKVTQSSRYLVKRTGEKVFLECVQDMDHENMFWYRQDPGLGLRLIYFSYDVKMKEKGDIPEGYSVSREKKERFSLILESASTNQTSMYLCASSSGLAGGFPTGELFFGEGSRLTVL.

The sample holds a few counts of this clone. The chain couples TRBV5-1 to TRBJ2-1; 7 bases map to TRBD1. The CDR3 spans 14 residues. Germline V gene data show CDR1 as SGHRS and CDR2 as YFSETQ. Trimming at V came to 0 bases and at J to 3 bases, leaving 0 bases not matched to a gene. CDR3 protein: CASSLGQGYNEQFF. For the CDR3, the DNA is TGCGCCAGCAGCTTGGGACAGGGCTACAATGAGCAGTTCTTC.

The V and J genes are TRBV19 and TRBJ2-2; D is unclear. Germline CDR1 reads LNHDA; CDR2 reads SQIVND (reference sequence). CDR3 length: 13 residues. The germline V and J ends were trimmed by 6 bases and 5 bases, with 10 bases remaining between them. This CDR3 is CASSPPLTGELFF. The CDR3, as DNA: TGTGCCAGTAGCCCGCCTTTGACCGGGGAGCTGTTTTTT.

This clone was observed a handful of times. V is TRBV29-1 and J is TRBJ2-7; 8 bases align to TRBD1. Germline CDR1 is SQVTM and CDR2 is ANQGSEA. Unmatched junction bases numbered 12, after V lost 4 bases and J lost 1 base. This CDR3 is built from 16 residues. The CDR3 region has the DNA TGCAGCGTTGGGGCAGATGGGTGGACAGGGTCCTACGAGCAGTACTTC. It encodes CSVGADGWTGSYEQYF.

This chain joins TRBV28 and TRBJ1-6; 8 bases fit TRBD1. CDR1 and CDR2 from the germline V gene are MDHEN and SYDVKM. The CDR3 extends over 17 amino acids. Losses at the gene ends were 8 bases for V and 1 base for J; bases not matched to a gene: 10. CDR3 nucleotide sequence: TGTGCCAGCGGGCCAGGGGGCGCAGGGTCCTATAATTCACCCCTCCACTTT. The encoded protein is CASGPGGAGSYNSPLHF.

Here the CDR3 DNA reads TGTGCCAGCAGCTTGGGTTGGTCCGGATCGGAGACCCAGTACTTC. Its protein is CASSLGWSGSETQYF. This sequence joins TRBV5-6 and TRBJ2-5; D uncertain. V gave up 0 bases and J gave up 5 bases, with 14 bases separating them. Germline V CDR1 and CDR2: SGHDT, YYEEEE. CDR3 length: 15 amino acids.

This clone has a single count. As DNA, the CDR3 is TGTGCCAGTGGGGACAGCTTCGACTCACCCCTCCACTTT. It codes for CASGDSFDSPLHF. This chain links TRBV19 with TRBJ1-6; 7 bases match TRBD1. With V trimmed by 8 bases and J by 10 bases, 8 bases remained unmatched. CDR1 is LNHDA, CDR2 SQIVND, per germline (reference sequence). CDR3 length: 13 residues.

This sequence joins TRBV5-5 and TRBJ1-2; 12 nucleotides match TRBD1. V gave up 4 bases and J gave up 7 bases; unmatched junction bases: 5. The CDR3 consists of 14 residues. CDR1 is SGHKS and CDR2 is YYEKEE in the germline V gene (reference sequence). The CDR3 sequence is CASSRDRGQGGYTF. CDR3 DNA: TGTGCCAGCAGCCGGGACAGGGGGCAGGGTGGCTACACCTTC. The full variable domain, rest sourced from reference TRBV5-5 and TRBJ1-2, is DAGVTQSPTHLIKTRGQQVTLRCSPISGHKSVSWYQQVLGQGPQFIFQYYEKEERGRGNFPDRFSARQFPNYSSELNVNALLLGDSALYLCASSRDRGQGGYTFGSGTRLTVV.

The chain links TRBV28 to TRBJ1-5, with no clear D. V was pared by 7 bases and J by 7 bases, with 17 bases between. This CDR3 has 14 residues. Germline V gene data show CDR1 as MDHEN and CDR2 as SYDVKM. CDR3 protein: CASNSGSLRQPQHF. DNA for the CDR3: TGTGCCAGCAATTCCGGGAGTCTGAGGCAGCCCCAGCATTTT.

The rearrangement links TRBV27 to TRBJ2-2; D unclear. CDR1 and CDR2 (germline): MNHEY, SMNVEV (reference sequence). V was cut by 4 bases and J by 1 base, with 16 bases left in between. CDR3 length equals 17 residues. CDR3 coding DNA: TGTGCCAGCAGTTATCTACAGTGGGCCAGGAACACCGGGGAGCTGTTTTTT. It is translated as CASSYLQWARNTGELFF.

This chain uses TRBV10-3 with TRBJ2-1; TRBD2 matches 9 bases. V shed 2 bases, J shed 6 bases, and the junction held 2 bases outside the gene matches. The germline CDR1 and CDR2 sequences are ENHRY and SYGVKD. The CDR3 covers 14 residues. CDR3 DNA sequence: TGTGCCATCAGTGAGGCGGGAGGGGGCAATGAGCAGTTCTTC. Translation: CAISEAGGGNEQFF.

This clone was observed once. In DNA, the CDR3 is TGCGCCAGCAGTCAATCCGGGACTAGCTGTAAGTCCAAAAACATTCAGTACTTC. It codes for CASSQSGTSCKSKNIQYF. The V gene is TRBV23-1, the J gene TRBJ2-4; 9 bases agree with TRBD2. TRBV23-1 is an ORF, with its function uncertain. The CDR3 has 18 residues. V dropped 0 bases and J dropped 2; count of bases not matched to a gene: 8.

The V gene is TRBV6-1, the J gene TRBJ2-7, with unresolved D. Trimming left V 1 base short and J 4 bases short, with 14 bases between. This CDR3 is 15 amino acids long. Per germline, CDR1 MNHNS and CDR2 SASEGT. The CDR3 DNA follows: TGTGCCAGCAGTGAAGGACTCGGATACCCTTACGAGCAGTACTTC. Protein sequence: CASSEGLGYPYEQYF.

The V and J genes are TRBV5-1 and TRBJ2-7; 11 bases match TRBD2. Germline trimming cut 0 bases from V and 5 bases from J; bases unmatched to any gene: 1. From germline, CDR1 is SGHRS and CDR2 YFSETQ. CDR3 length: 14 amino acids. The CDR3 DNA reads TGCGCCAGCAGCTTGGTTAGCGGGAGGGACGAGCAGTACTTC. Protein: CASSLVSGRDEQYF.

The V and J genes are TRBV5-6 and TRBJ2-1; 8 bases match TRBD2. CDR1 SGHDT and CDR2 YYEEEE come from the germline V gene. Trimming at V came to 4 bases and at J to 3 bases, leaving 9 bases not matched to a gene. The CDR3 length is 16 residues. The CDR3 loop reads CASSRGAGVGYNEQFF. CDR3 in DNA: TGTGCCAGCAGCAGGGGAGCGGGAGTCGGCTACAATGAGCAGTTCTTC.

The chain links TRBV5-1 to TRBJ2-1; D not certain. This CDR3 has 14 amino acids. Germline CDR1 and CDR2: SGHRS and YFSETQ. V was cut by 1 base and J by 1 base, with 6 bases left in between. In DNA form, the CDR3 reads TGCGCCAGCAGCTTGTTAGTTTCCTACAATGAGCAGTTCTTC. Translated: CASSLLVSYNEQFF.

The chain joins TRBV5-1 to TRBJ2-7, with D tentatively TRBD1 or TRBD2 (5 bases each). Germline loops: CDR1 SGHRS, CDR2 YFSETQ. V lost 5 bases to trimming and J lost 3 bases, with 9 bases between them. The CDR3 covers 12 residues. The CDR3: CASRGDHYEQYF. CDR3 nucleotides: TGCGCCAGCAGGGGGGACCACTACGAGCAGTACTTC.

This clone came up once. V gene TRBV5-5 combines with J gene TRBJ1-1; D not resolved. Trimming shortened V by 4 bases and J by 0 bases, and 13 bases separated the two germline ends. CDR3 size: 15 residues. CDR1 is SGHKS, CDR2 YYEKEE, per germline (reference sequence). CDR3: CASSPNPSLNTEAFF. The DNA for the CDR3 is TGTGCCAGCAGCCCCAACCCCTCTCTGAACACTGAAGCTTTCTTT.

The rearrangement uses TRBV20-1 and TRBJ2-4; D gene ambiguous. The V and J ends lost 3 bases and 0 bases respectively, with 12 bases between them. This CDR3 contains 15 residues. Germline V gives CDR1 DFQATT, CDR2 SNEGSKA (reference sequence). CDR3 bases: TGCAGTGCTAGTGCTTCAGACTTAGCCAAAAACATTCAGTACTTC. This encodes CSASASDLAKNIQYF.

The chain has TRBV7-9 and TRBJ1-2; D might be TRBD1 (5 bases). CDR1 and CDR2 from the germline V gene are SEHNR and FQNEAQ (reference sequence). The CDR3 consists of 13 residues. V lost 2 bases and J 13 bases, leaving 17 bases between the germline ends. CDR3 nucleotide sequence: TGTGCCAGCAGCTTACAAAACGAACAGGTCACCACCTTC. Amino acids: CASSLQNEQVTTF. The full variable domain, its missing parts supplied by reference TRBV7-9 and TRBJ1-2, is DTGVSQNPRHKITKRGQNVTFRCDPISEHNRLYWYRQTLGQGPEFLTYFQNEAQLEKSRLLSDRFSAERPKGSFSTLEIQRTEQGDSAMYLCASSLQNEQVTTFGSGTRLTVV.

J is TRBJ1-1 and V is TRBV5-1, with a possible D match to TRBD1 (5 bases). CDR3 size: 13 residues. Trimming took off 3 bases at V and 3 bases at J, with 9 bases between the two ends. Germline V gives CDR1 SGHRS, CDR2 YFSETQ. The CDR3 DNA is TGCGCCAGCAGCTGGGGAGGGGACACTGAAGCTTTCTTT. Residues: CASSWGGDTEAFF. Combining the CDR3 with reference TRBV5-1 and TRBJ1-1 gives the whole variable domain KAGVTQTPRYLIKTRGQQVTLSCSPISGHRSVSWYQQTPGQGLQFLFEYFSETQRNKGNFPGRFSGRQFSNSRSEMNVSTLELGDSALYLCASSWGGDTEAFFGQGTRLTVV.

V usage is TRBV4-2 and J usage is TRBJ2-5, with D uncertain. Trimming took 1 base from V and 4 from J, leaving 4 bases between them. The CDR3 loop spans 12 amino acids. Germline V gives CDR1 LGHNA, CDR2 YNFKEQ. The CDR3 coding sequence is TGTGCCAGCAGCCAAGGTAGAGAGACCCAGTACTTC. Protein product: CASSQGRETQYF.

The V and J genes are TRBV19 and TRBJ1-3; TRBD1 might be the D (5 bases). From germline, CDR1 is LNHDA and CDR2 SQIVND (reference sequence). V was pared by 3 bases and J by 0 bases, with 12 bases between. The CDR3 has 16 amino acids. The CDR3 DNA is TGTGCCAGTAGTATGGGGCGGTTGAGCTCTGGAAACACCATATATTTT. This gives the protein CASSMGRLSSGNTIYF.

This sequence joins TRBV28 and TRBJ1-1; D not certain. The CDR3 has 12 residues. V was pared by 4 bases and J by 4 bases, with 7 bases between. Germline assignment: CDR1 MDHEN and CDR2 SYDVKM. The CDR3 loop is CASSSIFTEAFF. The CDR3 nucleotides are TGTGCCAGCAGTTCCATCTTCACTGAAGCTTTCTTT.

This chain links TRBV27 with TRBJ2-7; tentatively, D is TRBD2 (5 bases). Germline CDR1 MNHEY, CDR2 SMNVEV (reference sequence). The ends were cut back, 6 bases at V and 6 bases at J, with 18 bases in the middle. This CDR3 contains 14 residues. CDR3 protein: CASSILEARGEQYF. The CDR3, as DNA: TGTGCCAGCAGCATCCTAGAGGCTCGGGGCGAGCAGTACTTC.

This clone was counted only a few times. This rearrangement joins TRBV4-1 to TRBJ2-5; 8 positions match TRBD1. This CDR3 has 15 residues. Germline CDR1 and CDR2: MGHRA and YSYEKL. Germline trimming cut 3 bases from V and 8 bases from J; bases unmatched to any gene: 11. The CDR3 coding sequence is TGCGCCAGCAGCCATGGCGTGACAGGGGAGGTTACCCAGTACTTC. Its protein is CASSHGVTGEVTQYF.

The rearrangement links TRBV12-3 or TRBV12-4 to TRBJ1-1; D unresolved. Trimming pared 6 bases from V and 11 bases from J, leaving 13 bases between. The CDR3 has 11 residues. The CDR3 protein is CASSFRGSAFF. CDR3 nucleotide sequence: TGTGCCAGCAGCTTCCGGGGTTCGGCTTTCTTT.

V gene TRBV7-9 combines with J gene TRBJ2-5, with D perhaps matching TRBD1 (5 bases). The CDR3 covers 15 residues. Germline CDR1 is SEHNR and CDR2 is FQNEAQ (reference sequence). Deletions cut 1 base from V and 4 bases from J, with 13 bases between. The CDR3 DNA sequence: TGTGCCAGCAGCTTAGGACAGTCTAGGGGAGAGACCCAGTACTTC. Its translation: CASSLGQSRGETQYF.

The CDR3 reads CASSPRTSGGENEQFF. The CDR3 nucleotides read TGCGCCAGCAGCCCCCGGACTAGCGGAGGGGAGAATGAGCAGTTCTTC. The genes are TRBV5-1 and TRBJ2-1, with TRBD2 matching 10 bases. V dropped 4 bases and J dropped 7; count of bases not matched to a gene: 11. Germline V gene lookup returns CDR1 SGHRS and CDR2 YFSETQ. The CDR3 has 16 amino acids.

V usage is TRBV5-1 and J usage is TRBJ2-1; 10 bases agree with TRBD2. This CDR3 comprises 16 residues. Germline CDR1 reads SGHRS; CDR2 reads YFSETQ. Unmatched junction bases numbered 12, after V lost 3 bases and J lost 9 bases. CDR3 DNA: TGCGCCAGCAGCTACCTGAGCGGGAGGGCCGGGATTGAGCAGTTCTTC. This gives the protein CASSYLSGRAGIEQFF.